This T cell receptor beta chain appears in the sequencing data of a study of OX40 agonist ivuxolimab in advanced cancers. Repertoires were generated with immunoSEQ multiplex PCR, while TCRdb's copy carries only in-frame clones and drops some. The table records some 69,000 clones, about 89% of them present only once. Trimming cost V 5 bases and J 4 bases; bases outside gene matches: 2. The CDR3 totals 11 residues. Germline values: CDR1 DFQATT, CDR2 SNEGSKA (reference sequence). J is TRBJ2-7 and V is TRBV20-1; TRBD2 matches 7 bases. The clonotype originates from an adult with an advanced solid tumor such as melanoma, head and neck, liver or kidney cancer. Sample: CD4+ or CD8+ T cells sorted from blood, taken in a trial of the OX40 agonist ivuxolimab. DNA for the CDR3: TGCAGTGCTCTGCGGGGGTACGAGCAGTACTTC. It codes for CSALRGYEQYF.